This T cell receptor (beta chain) was sequenced in a study of siplizumab effects on memory and regulatory T cells. General study points: Memory cells seemed less diverse than naive T cells, which also seemed major contributors to the alloresponse. Tregs that proliferated in siplizumab cultures did not have their suppressive function confirmed. Controls showed an average of approximately 25% Treg-derived mappable alloreactive CD4+ clones, while siplizumab showed roughly 70%. Most alloreactive clones went unmapped to unstimulated subsets; only a minor fraction mapped.

Profiling relied on immunoSEQ multiplex PCR, and the TCRdb table lists in-frame clones only, not all of them. This table has 85,000 to 90,000 clones, about 87% appearing once. In the case of this clone: Its specificity is unknown.

Unmatched junction bases numbered 2, after V lost 0 bases and J lost 2 bases. Per the germline V gene, CDR1 is SGHNT and CDR2 is YYREEE (reference sequence). The CDR3 is 16 residues long. The clonotype originates from a human donor in good health. Material for sequencing was CD4+ T cells sorted from blood. The V and J genes are TRBV5-4 and TRBJ1-6; TRBD1 agrees at 7 bases. The CDR3 DNA is TGTGCCAGCAGCTTGGGGGGGACAGCCTATAATTCACCCCTCCACTTT. This translates into CASSLGGTAYNSPLHF.